A single sample gave rise to the 8 T cell receptor beta chains below, sequenced in a study of T cells in Graves' hyperthyroidism and ophthalmopathy. Amplification of TCR beta CDR3 regions used RNA as the template. Carried out on the TCR CDR3, a first-round RT-PCR used the HTBI primer set. TCRdb reprocessed the multiplex PCR reads with MiXCR, giving one entry per CDR3 protein. Here the sample spans 250,000 to 350,000 distinct CDR3 sequences, 15% to 20% being singletons. The specimen was blood. These receptors were obtained from a woman aged 60-75 years with Graves' ophthalmopathy.

The sample holds one count of this clonotype. The chain carries TRBV20-1 and TRBJ1-1, with 8 bases matching TRBD1. Germline V gene data show CDR1 as DFQATT and CDR2 as SNEGSKA (reference sequence). The CDR3 length is 15 residues. V was clipped by 1 base and J by 6 bases; unmatched bases: 10. The CDR3 sequence is CSARVRAGGAPEAFF. Here the CDR3 DNA reads TGCAGTGCTAGAGTCCGGGCAGGGGGCGCGCCTGAAGCTTTCTTT.

The chain employs TRBV7-8 and TRBJ2-1; 8 nucleotides align to TRBD2. CDR3 length: 14 residues. J gave up 5 bases and V 6 bases, and 6 bases lay outside the gene matches. From germline, CDR1 is SGHVS and CDR2 FQNEAQ. The CDR3 sequence is CASRWLAGNNEQFF. CDR3 coding DNA: TGTGCCAGCAGGTGGCTAGCGGGCAACAATGAGCAGTTCTTC.

This clonotype was picked up many times. The chain uses TRBV7-2 and TRBJ1-6; D remains ambiguous. CDR3 length equals 13 residues. Germline CDR1 is SGHTA and CDR2 is FQGNSA. The V end was cut by 0 bases, the J end by 7 bases, with 4 bases between. CDR3 in DNA: TGTGCCAGCAGCTTAGCGTTAAATTCACCCCTCCACTTT. Its translation: CASSLALNSPLHF.

In its sample, this clonotype was seen many times. The chain joins TRBV20-1 to TRBJ2-5; D tentatively fits TRBD1 or TRBD2 (5 bases each). The ends were cut back, 3 bases at V and 5 bases at J, with 10 bases in the middle. The germline gives CDR1 DFQATT, CDR2 SNEGSKA (reference sequence). The CDR3 totals 12 residues. Here the CDR3 DNA reads TGCAGTGCTAGGGGACCTATGGAGACCCAGTACTTC. Amino acid sequence: CSARGPMETQYF.

Comments on this clonotype: A read error may be the cause here, since a much bigger clone is one base away. As the CDR3 is not closed by the conserved phenylalanine or tryptophan, this likely results from a read error. This chain connects TRBV6-2 or TRBV6-3 to TRBJ2-1; D remains unclear. The CDR3 has 14 residues. Germline V gives CDR1 MNHEY, CDR2 SVGEGT. The germline V and J ends were trimmed by 0 bases and 1 base, with 4 bases remaining between them. The CDR3 is CASSYSDSYNEQFS. CDR3 nucleotides: TGTGCCAGCAGTTACTCGGATTCCTACAATGAGCAGTTCTCC.

A single count supports this clonotype. The V and J genes are TRBV2 and TRBJ1-3; TRBD1 agrees at 8 bases. J was trimmed by 3 bases and V by 6 bases; bases with no gene match: 4. The germline V gene encodes CDR1 SNHLY and CDR2 FYNNEI. The CDR3 spans 14 residues. The chain's CDR3 is CASRSTGVGNTIYF. The CDR3, as DNA: TGTGCCAGCAGATCGACAGGGGTTGGAAACACCATATATTTT.

The chain combines TRBV29-1 with TRBJ1-2; D unresolved. CDR3 size: 14 residues. Trimming left V 3 bases short and J 2 bases short, with 13 bases between. CDR1 and CDR2 (germline): SQVTM, ANQGSEA. The CDR3 region is CSVDLGTGNYGYTF. The CDR3 nucleotides are TGCAGCGTTGATTTGGGTACGGGGAACTATGGCTACACCTTC.

This clonotype was recorded many times. The J gene is TRBJ1-1, the V gene TRBV28, with D unclear. Between the trimmed V and J ends, which lost 4 bases and 0 bases, there was a span of 9 bases. Germline-derived CDR1 and CDR2 are MDHEN and SYDVKM. This CDR3 has 14 residues. This CDR3 reads CASSYQPMNTEAFF. CDR3 sequence (DNA): TGTGCCAGCAGTTATCAGCCCATGAACACTGAAGCTTTCTTT.